Below are 19 T cell receptor beta chains sequenced from a single sample in a study of pediatric ulcerative colitis. The repertoire was sequenced with immunoSEQ multiplex PCR; TCRdb's copy has only in-frame clones and lacks some. Of tens of thousands of clones in the sample, more than 60% are singletons; the top ten hold less than 4.5%. During colonoscopy, one to two rectal pinch biopsies were collected. The specimen was gut tissue. These receptors all come from a girl aged 10 to 17 with moderate ulcerative colitis.

The J gene is TRBJ2-7, the V gene TRBV18; 8 bases are a match to TRBD1. The germline V gene has CDR1 KGHSH and CDR2 LQKENI. J gave up 1 base and V 4 bases, and 3 bases lay outside the gene matches. This CDR3 has 14 residues. CDR3 sequence reads: CASSHRDRSYEQYF. CDR3 DNA sequence: TGTGCCAGCTCACACCGGGACAGGTCCTACGAGCAGTACTTC. Combining the CDR3 with reference TRBV18 and TRBJ2-7 gives the whole variable domain NAGVMQNPRHLVRRRGQEARLRCSPMKGHSHVYWYRQLPEEGLKFMVYLQKENIIDESGMPKERFSAEFPKEGPSILRIQQVVRGDSAAYFCASSHRDRSYEQYFGPGTRLTVT.

J is TRBJ2-1 and V is TRBV10-3; possible D gene TRBD2, 7 bases. V dropped 3 bases and J dropped 1 base, with 10 bases sitting between them. The CDR3 consists of 15 residues. Germline loops: CDR1 ENHRY, CDR2 SYGVKD. The CDR3 DNA follows: TGTGCCATCAGTGACGGGGGGCCTTCCTACAATGAGCAGTTCTTC. This gives the protein CAISDGGPSYNEQFF.

The chain uses TRBV7-2 and TRBJ2-3, with 8 bases that match TRBD2. The CDR3 length is 16 residues. V lost 1 base and J lost 1; bases outside the gene matches: 4. CDR1 and CDR2 (germline): SGHTA, FQGNSA. CDR3 residues: CASSLVGGAGTDTQYF. The DNA of the CDR3 is TGTGCCAGCAGCTTAGTCGGGGGGGCGGGCACAGATACGCAGTATTTT.

The chain couples TRBV6-5 to TRBJ2-7; no firm D call. The CDR3 contains 13 residues. Germline assignment: CDR1 MNHEY and CDR2 SVGAGI. Trimming cost V 2 bases and J 4 bases, with 9 bases left between them. This CDR3 is CASSYVRGYEQYF. In DNA, the CDR3 is TGTGCCAGCAGTTACGTCCGCGGATACGAGCAGTACTTC.

This rearrangement joins TRBV19 to TRBJ2-2; TRBD1 might be the D (6 bases). Germline-derived CDR1 and CDR2 are LNHDA and SQIVND (reference sequence). With 4 bases removed from V and 6 bases from J, the gap between germline ends came to 12 bases. This CDR3 is built from 14 residues. CDR3 residues: CASSRQGTAGELFF. The CDR3 DNA is TGTGCCAGTAGTAGGCAGGGGACGGCCGGGGAGCTGTTTTTT.

The rearrangement links TRBV6-5 to TRBJ1-1, with a tentative D call TRBD1 (6 bases). This CDR3 comprises 15 residues. The germline V and J ends were trimmed by 2 bases and 1 base, with 11 bases remaining between them. Looked up from germline, CDR1 is MNHEY and CDR2 is SVGAGI. The CDR3 bases are TGTGCCAGCAGTTACGGTAGGGGGGAGAACACTGAAGCTTTCTTT. This codes for CASSYGRGENTEAFF.

This clone was counted between two and nine times. Other DNA sequences in this sample translate to the same CDR3. The V call is TRBV5-1, the J call TRBJ2-7; no firm D call. CDR1 is SGHRS, CDR2 YFSETQ, per germline. The CDR3 is made up of 14 amino acids. Trimming stripped 1 base from V and 2 bases from J, with 10 bases between. The CDR3 reads CASSLSASTYEQYF. For the CDR3, the DNA is TGCGCCAGCAGCTTGTCGGCAAGTACCTACGAGCAGTACTTC.

V is TRBV19 and J is TRBJ2-1; D may be TRBD1 (6 bases). Deletions cut 3 bases from V and 0 bases from J, with 12 bases between. The V gene's germline CDR1 is LNHDA and CDR2 SQIVND (reference sequence). The CDR3 is made up of 16 amino acids. CDR3 in DNA: TGTGCCAGTAGTATCAGGGGATCAATCTCCTACAATGAGCAGTTCTTC. Its translation is CASSIRGSISYNEQFF.

The V call is TRBV10-3, the J call TRBJ2-2, with D perhaps matching TRBD2 (6 bases). The V gene lost 7 bases and the J gene lost 6 bases, with 15 bases spanning the gap. Germline assignment: CDR1 ENHRY and CDR2 SYGVKD. The CDR3 length is 14 residues. The CDR3 DNA reads as TGTGCCATCAAGGAGGCGGGATCTTCCGGGGAGCTGTTTTTT. Residues: CAIKEAGSSGELFF.

This chain connects TRBV30 to TRBJ1-2; no reliable D call. This CDR3 contains 14 residues. Germline V CDR1 and CDR2: GTSNPN, SVGIG (reference sequence). Between the trimmed V and J ends, which lost 8 bases and 5 bases, there was a span of 21 bases. CDR3 in amino acids: CARSSASSGYGYTF. CDR3 bases: TGTGCCCGTTCCTCGGCATCGTCTGGGTATGGCTACACCTTC. The full variable domain, rest sourced from reference TRBV30 and TRBJ1-2, is SQTIHQWPATLVQPVGSPLSLECTVEGTSNPNLYWYRQAAGRGLQLLFYSVGIGQISSEVPQNLSASRPQDRQFILSSKKLLLSDSGFYLCARSSASSGYGYTFGSGTRLTVV.

V gene TRBV28 combines with J gene TRBJ2-2; 7 nucleotides match TRBD2. The CDR3 runs to 18 residues. The V and J ends lost 5 bases and 0 bases, in that order; junction bases with no gene match: 12. The germline gives CDR1 MDHEN, CDR2 SYDVKM. The CDR3 protein is CASSPLPLAGANTGELFF. CDR3 nucleotide sequence: TGTGCCAGCAGTCCTCTCCCCCTGGCGGGAGCGAACACCGGGGAGCTGTTTTTT.

The rearrangement joins TRBV7-3 to TRBJ2-1, with 10 bases lining up with TRBD1. After removal of 1 base from V and 4 bases from J, the junction contained 4 bases not matched to a gene. CDR3 length equals 16 residues. Per germline, CDR1 SGHTA and CDR2 FQGTGA. In DNA, the CDR3 is TGTGCCAGCAGCTTAAGAGGGACAGGGGTTTACAATGAGCAGTTCTTC. The encoded protein is CASSLRGTGVYNEQFF.

The chain uses TRBV6-1 and TRBJ2-3, with D possibly matching TRBD1 (5 bases). Trimming cost V 2 bases and J 3 bases, with 6 bases left between them. The CDR3 has 13 residues. Germline CDR1 and CDR2: MNHNS and SASEGT. CDR3 sequence reads: CASSETGTDTQYF. The CDR3 DNA follows: TGTGCCAGCAGTGAAACAGGAACAGATACGCAGTATTTT.

This chain uses TRBV2 with TRBJ2-1, with 7 bases that match TRBD1. This CDR3 region has 15 residues. J was trimmed by 9 bases and V by 6 bases; bases with no gene match: 14. The V gene's germline CDR1 is SNHLY and CDR2 FYNNEI. The CDR3 is CASRLRTGKDSEQFF. The CDR3, as DNA: TGTGCCAGCAGATTACGGACAGGTAAAGATAGTGAGCAGTTCTTC.

The chain recombines TRBV7-2 with TRBJ2-5; maybe TRBD2 (7 bases). The CDR3 contains 16 residues. The V end was cut by 5 bases, the J end by 1 base, with 17 bases between. CDR1 and CDR2 (germline): SGHTA, FQGNSA. CDR3 DNA sequence: TGTGCCAGCAGCCCCCAAGGGGGGGGATTCCAAGAGACCCAGTACTTC. Translation: CASSPQGGGFQETQYF.

V usage is TRBV5-1 and J usage is TRBJ2-3; 7 positions match TRBD1. The length of the CDR3 is 15 residues. Germline CDR1 SGHRS, CDR2 YFSETQ. The trim removed 0 bases at V and 3 bases at J, leaving 4 bases unmatched. The CDR3 DNA follows: TGCGCCAGCAGCTTGGAGTCAGGGGGAACAGATACGCAGTATTTT. Translating gives CASSLESGGTDTQYF.

The rearrangement joins TRBV6-6 to TRBJ1-5; D may be TRBD1 (5 bases). This CDR3 contains 16 residues. Trimming took 6 bases from V and 4 from J, leaving 19 bases between them. From germline, CDR1 is MNHNY and CDR2 SVGAGI (reference sequence). For the CDR3, the DNA is TGTGCCAGCAGGGGGACCGAACTCGTCGGGAATCAGCCCCAGCATTTT. Amino acid sequence: CASRGTELVGNQPQHF.

For this clone: Distinct nucleotide sequences in the sample also encode this CDR3. V gene TRBV27 combines with J gene TRBJ2-7; 10 bases map to TRBD1. This CDR3 is built from 13 residues. Trimming at V came to 4 bases and at J to 3 bases, leaving 0 bases not matched to a gene. Germline CDR1 is MNHEY and CDR2 is SMNVEV (reference sequence). In DNA form, the CDR3 reads TGTGCCAGCAGTTGGGACAGGGGCTACGAGCAGTACTTC. This codes for CASSWDRGYEQYF.

V usage is TRBV28 and J usage is TRBJ2-1; no definite D call. The V end lost 10 bases, the J end lost 4 bases, and 14 bases lay between the germline ends. CDR1 and CDR2 (germline): MDHEN, SYDVKM. CDR3 size: 13 residues. DNA of the CDR3: TGTGCCACCCGGTCACAGAGTTACAATGAGCAGTTCTTC. Translating it yields CATRSQSYNEQFF.